A selection of T cell receptor beta chains follows, all from one sample in a study of T cells in Graves' hyperthyroidism and ophthalmopathy. Using its own MiXCR run on the multiplex PCR reads, TCRdb lists one record per CDR3 protein. The sample includes about 350,000 distinct CDR3 sequences, over 11% seen only once; the top ten take around 23%. Material for sequencing was blood. All receptors derive from a woman aged 25 to 39 with Graves' hyperthyroidism. The CDR3 runs from the conserved cysteine through the conserved F or W. A D gene is named only where the DNA matches it firmly. Some rows mark clone size as missing; the rest say once, few, many or name a class of expanded clone.

v_call	j_call	clone_size	d_call	cdr3_aa	cdr3_nt
TRBV29-1	TRBJ2-7	few	TRBD1	CSVGSGRGLNPSYEQYF	TGCAGCGTTGGGTCAGGTAGGGGGCTTAACCCTTCCTACGAGCAGTACTTC
TRBV2	TRBJ1-1	many	NA	CASSSDSLSEAFF	TGTGCCAGCAGTTCAGACAGTCTCTCGGAAGCTTTCTTT
TRBV28	TRBJ2-1	many	NA	CASSLNWGTQFF	TGTGCCAGCAGTTTAAATTGGGGGACGCAGTTCTTC
TRBV12-3/TRBV12-4	TRBJ2-1	many	NA	CASTQEFSSFYNEQFF	TGTGCCAGCACCCAAGAGTTTTCGTCATTCTACAATGAGCAGTTCTTC
TRBV10-3	TRBJ1-6	NA	NA	CAIRGRHRYSPLHF	TGTGCCATCAGGGGGCGTCACAGATATTCACCCCTCCACTTT
TRBV18	TRBJ1-1	many	NA	CASFPTANTEAFF	TGTGCCAGCTTCCCCACAGCGAACACTGAAGCTTTCTTT
TRBV28	TRBJ1-4	many	NA	CASTQGREKLFF	TGTGCCAGCACACAGGGAAGGGAAAAACTGTTTTTT
TRBV28	TRBJ2-1	many	NA	CASHVGASRNNEQFF	TGTGCCAGCCACGTCGGTGCTAGTCGGAACAATGAGCAGTTCTTC
TRBV2	TRBJ2-2	many	NA	CAVHDSDTGELFF	TGTGCCGTTCATGACAGTGACACCGGGGAGCTGTTTTTT
TRBV12-5	TRBJ2-2	few	NA	CASGLGGTGELFF	TGTGCTAGTGGTTTAGGGGGGACCGGGGAGCTGTTTTTT
TRBV27	TRBJ1-5	once	NA	CASSGTLSQPQHF	TGTGCCAGCAGTGGGACCCTCTCTCAGCCCCAGCATTTT
TRBV2	TRBJ2-6	few	NA	CATSTDTTGANVLTF	TGTGCCACCTCGACCGACACTACTGGGGCCAACGTCCTGACTTTC
TRBV19	TRBJ2-2	few	NA	CASSVTGTNTGELFF	TGTGCCAGTAGTGTTACCGGGACTAACACCGGGGAGCTGTTTTTT
TRBV2	TRBJ1-1	few	NA	CASSVQQNTEAFF	TGTGCCAGCAGTGTACAGCAGAACACTGAAGCTTTCTTT
TRBV30	TRBJ2-7	few	TRBD2	CAWSSLAGHEQYF	TGTGCCTGGAGTTCCCTAGCGGGACACGAGCAGTACTTC
TRBV6-1	TRBJ2-1	many	TRBD2	CASSSLAGEVSDEQFF	TGTGCCAGCAGTTCATTAGCGGGAGAAGTATCGGATGAGCAGTTCTTC
TRBV29-1	TRBJ1-2	once	NA	CSVEDRVEKANYGYTF	TGCAGCGTTGAAGATCGGGTCGAGAAAGCTAACTATGGCTACACCTTC
TRBV12-3/TRBV12-4	TRBJ2-1	NA	NA	CASTMLPGSYNEQFF	TGTGCCAGCACCATGCTACCGGGAAGTTACAATGAGCAGTTCTTC
TRBV7-9	TRBJ2-1	few	TRBD2	CASSHGTSVGEQFF	TGTGCCAGCAGCCACGGGACTAGTGTGGGTGAGCAGTTCTTC
TRBV2	TRBJ1-1	many	NA	CASSPSRGAEAFF	TGTGCCAGCAGCCCCAGCCGGGGGGCTGAAGCTTTCTTT
TRBV20-1	TRBJ1-1	NA	TRBD1	CSAYMDRESTEAFF	TGCAGTGCTTACATGGACAGGGAGAGCACTGAAGCTTTCTTT
TRBV30	TRBJ2-1	NA	TRBD2	CAWSGAGGSYNEQFF	TGTGCCTGGAGCGGGGCGGGAGGATCCTACAATGAGCAGTTCTTC
TRBV7-6	TRBJ1-2	NA	NA	CASSSSSWGYTF	TGTGCCAGCAGCTCATCGTCTTGGGGCTACACCTTC
TRBV12-3/TRBV12-4	TRBJ1-5	NA	TRBD1	CASSPTPTGGEPQHF	TGTGCCAGCAGCCCCACTCCGACAGGGGGCGAGCCCCAGCATTTT
TRBV27	TRBJ2-5	few	NA	CASNKVGEGWETQYF	TGTGCCAGCAATAAGGTGGGGGAAGGGTGGGAGACCCAGTACTTC
TRBV20-1	TRBJ2-7	few	NA	CSAEISQGPKSYEQYF	TGCAGTGCCGAAATTTCCCAGGGCCCCAAAAGCTACGAGCAGTACTTC
TRBV28	TRBJ1-2	many	TRBD1	CASSPRGHGYTF	TGTGCCAGCAGTCCCAGGGGGCACGGCTACACCTTC
TRBV12-3/TRBV12-4	TRBJ2-3	many	NA	CAGSKDPGNTQYF	TGTGCCGGCAGTAAGGACCCAGGCAATACGCAGTATTTT
TRBV7-2	TRBJ1-1	many	NA	CASSSIQGGAFF	TGTGCCAGCAGCTCCATCCAGGGCGGCGCTTTCTTT
TRBV18	TRBJ2-7	NA	NA	CASSPPATTYEQYF	TGTGCCAGCTCACCTCCGGCAACGACCTACGAGCAGTACTTC
TRBV11-2	TRBJ2-3	many	TRBD1	CASSRQGDTDTQYF	TGTGCCAGCAGCCGACAGGGGGACACAGATACGCAGTATTTT
TRBV28	TRBJ2-7	many	TRBD1	CASSAGGSLLYEQYF	TGTGCCAGCAGTGCAGGGGGCTCGTTACTTTACGAGCAGTACTTC
TRBV18	TRBJ2-2	NA	NA	CASSPRQDSTHFANTGELFF	TGTGCCAGCTCACCCAGACAGGACAGTACACACTTCGCGAACACCGGGGAGCTGTTTTTT
TRBV5-1	TRBJ2-1	few	TRBD2	CASTRGGGYNEQFF	TGCGCCAGCACTCGGGGGGGGGGTTACAATGAGCAGTTCTTC
TRBV29-1	TRBJ2-7	many	NA	CSVGGGSRGGLEQYF	TGCAGCGTTGGTGGGGGCTCTAGAGGGGGTCTCGAGCAGTACTTC
TRBV11-2	TRBJ2-7	many	TRBD1	CASSLDLGTGVGEQYF	TGTGCCAGCAGCTTAGATCTAGGGACAGGGGTTGGCGAGCAGTACTTC
TRBV29-1	TRBJ1-5	many	NA	CSVRQNSNQPQHF	TGCAGCGTCCGACAGAATAGCAATCAGCCCCAGCATTTT
TRBV4-3	TRBJ2-2	NA	NA	CASSPGGANTGELFF	TGCGCCAGCAGCCCCGGGGGCGCGAACACCGGGGAGCTGTTTTTT
TRBV11-2	TRBJ1-1	few	NA	CASSFEPEAFF	TGTGCCAGCAGCTTCGAGCCTGAAGCTTTCTTT
TRBV6-2/TRBV6-3	TRBJ2-2	many	TRBD2	CASSYSLAGGATNTGELFF	TGTGCCAGCAGTTACAGCCTAGCGGGAGGCGCCACGAACACCGGGGAGCTGTTTTTT
TRBV19	TRBJ1-2	NA	NA	CASSFVNYGYTF	TGTGCCAGTAGTTTTGTAAACTATGGCTACACCTTC
TRBV20-1	TRBJ2-1	NA	TRBD2	CSAPQGGRGGIGDNEQFF	TGCAGTGCTCCCCAAGGAGGGAGGGGCGGAATCGGAGACAATGAGCAGTTCTTC
TRBV28	TRBJ2-5	many	TRBD2	CASSLPSGGGGETQYF	TGTGCCAGCAGTTTACCGAGCGGGGGAGGCGGGGAGACCCAGTACTTC
TRBV15	TRBJ2-1	NA	NA	CATGGGGRDYNEQFF	TGTGCCACCGGGGGGGGCGGGAGAGATTACAATGAGCAGTTCTTC
TRBV10-3	TRBJ2-5	many	TRBD1	CAISGGGQGVGGETQYF	TGTGCCATCAGTGGAGGGGGACAGGGAGTAGGAGGAGAGACCCAGTACTTC
TRBV11-2	TRBJ2-7	many	TRBD2	CASSLRGRGLAGNSYEQYF	TGTGCCAGCAGCTTACGGGGGAGAGGACTAGCGGGCAACTCCTACGAGCAGTACTTC
TRBV24-1	TRBJ2-6	many	NA	CATSDGRSGANVLTF	TGTGCCACCAGTGACGGACGCTCTGGGGCCAACGTCCTGACTTTC
TRBV2	TRBJ1-3	many	TRBD1	CASSVRGHGNTIYF	TGTGCCAGCAGTGTAAGGGGGCACGGAAACACCATATATTTT
TRBV10-2	TRBJ1-6	NA	NA	CASSEGGSPLHF	TGCGCCAGCAGTGAGGGTGGGTCACCCCTCCACTTT
TRBV5-1	TRBJ2-2	many	TRBD2	CASSSPSGITGELFF	TGCGCCAGCAGCTCACCTAGCGGGATCACCGGGGAGCTGTTTTTT
TRBV11-2	TRBJ2-3	NA	TRBD1	CASSLDPKDRASTDTQYF	TGTGCCAGCAGCTTAGACCCGAAGGACAGGGCCAGCACAGATACGCAGTATTTT
TRBV30	TRBJ2-1	NA	NA	CAWAGRGTLEQFF	TGTGCCTGGGCGGGCAGGGGGACTTTAGAGCAGTTCTTC